This TCR beta chain was identified during a study of cytotoxic CD8 clonotypes in ibrutinib-treated CLL (dated by TCRdb to the early 2020s). Background on the whole study: The cohort was composed of ten to eleven relapsed/refractory and about 16 treatment-naive patients; IGHV unmutated status was identified in some 17 patients. Partial responses were observed in about 24 patients and complete responses in 2; after a median follow-up of about 69 months, remission was maintained in 15 or so patients and progression was observed in about twelve. Cryopreserved peripheral blood mononuclear cells were obtained prior to treatment, at the time of response, and at either disease progression or sustained remission. On average, each sample had approximately 260,000 productive templates and under 95,000 productive rearrangements. Every remission and progressive disease sample was obtained while ibrutinib was still being received by the patients. Longitudinal samples were obtainable from about 30% of the 86 participants in the trial. Response samples were taken after a median of roughly 12 months on treatment, ranging from about 6 to 36 months.

Each clonotype received, on average, approximately 9.9x coverage in deep resolution sequencing performed on a MiSeq, where the target depth lay between 1 in 1 million and 1 in 200,000 T cells. The immunoSEQ hsTCRB Kit was used to generate the TCR beta libraries. The authors' analysis ran thus. Data were analyzed with ImmunoSEQ Data Assistant and ImmunoSEQ Analyzer, with V, D and J genes assigned per IMGT definitions. Clonality, which ranges from 0 to 1, was calculated as one minus the normalized Shannon entropy of productive rearrangement frequencies. Only overrepresented clonotypes making up at least 0.05% of each patient's repertoire were included in the public clonotype analysis. Approximately 13 age-matched healthy donor repertoires from immuneACCESS served as clonality controls. Imported from immuneACCESS, the table was reduced by TCRdb to in-frame sequences with V and J called. These copies leave out some clones; in studies compared against another copy, an unresolved V gene accounts for under half, and the cause of the remainder is not known. V and J calls and clone size come straight from that table; D and trimming were deduced from the DNA. The sample table lists 150,000 to 200,000 clones, approximately 90% of them with a count of one. Roughly 3% of the sample rests with the top ten.

What the research found in general, with its limitations: Lymph node repertoires were not examined, and the timing of sampling was not matched between patients in sustained remission and those whose disease progressed. Baseline clonality exceeded that of age-matched healthy donors and correlated strongly with circulating CD8+ T-cell counts. Public clonotypes were rare and either contracted or stayed stable during treatment, and the rise in clonality at ibrutinib response reflected the expansion of private clonotypes. At ibrutinib response clonality went up, during sustained remission it held steady, and at progression it dropped back toward baseline.

The trim is 5 bases for V and 0 bases for J, with a gap of 11 bases between the germline ends. From the cysteine up to the phenylalanine, the CDR3 has a length of 15 residues. The entry retains the CDR3 DNA only, 45 bases that are in frame from base 1. CDR1 and CDR2 were assigned from the germline V gene as MNHEY and SVGAGI. The time point tag for this specimen amounts to: progressive disease on ibrutinib. For TCR beta library preparation, 1.5 to 2 micrograms of genomic DNA was extracted from cryopreserved PBMCs. Longitudinal blood samples from CLL patients on ibrutinib monotherapy were analyzed using high-throughput TCR beta sequencing. The patients took part in an open-label, single-center phase 2 trial of ibrutinib monotherapy. This clone was observed once. The antigen it binds to is not known. No base-level quality is on record; no much larger clone is a single base apart.

In this chain, TRBV6-5 is recombined with TRBJ1-5; TRBD1 might be the D gene, on 6 matching bases. The sequences come from PBMCs, collected at disease progression, from a patient treated with ibrutinib. The sequence was obtained from a human donor with chronic lymphocytic leukemia. Read as DNA, the sequence is TGTGCCAGCAGTAATACAGGGATTAGCAATCAGCCCCAGCATTTT. Its translation reads: CASSNTGISNQPQHF.